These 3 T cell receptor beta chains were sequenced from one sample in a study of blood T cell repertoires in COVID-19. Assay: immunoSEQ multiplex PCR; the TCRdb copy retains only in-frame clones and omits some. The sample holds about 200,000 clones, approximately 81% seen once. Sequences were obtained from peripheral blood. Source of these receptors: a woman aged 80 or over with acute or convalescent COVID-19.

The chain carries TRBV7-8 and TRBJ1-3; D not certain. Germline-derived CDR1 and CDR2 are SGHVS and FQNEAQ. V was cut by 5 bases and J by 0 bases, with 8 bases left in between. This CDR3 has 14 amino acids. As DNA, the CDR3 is TGTGCCAGCAGCGCCCAGTTCTCTGGAAACACCATATATTTT. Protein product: CASSAQFSGNTIYF.

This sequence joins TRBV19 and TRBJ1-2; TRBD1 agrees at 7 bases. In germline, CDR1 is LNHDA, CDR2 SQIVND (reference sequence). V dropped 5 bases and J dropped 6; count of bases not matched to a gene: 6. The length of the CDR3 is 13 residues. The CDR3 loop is CASSSPDRDGYTF. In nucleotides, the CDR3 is TGTGCCAGTAGTTCTCCCGACAGGGATGGCTACACCTTC. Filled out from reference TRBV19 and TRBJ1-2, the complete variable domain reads DGGITQSPKYLFRKEGQNVTLSCEQNLNHDAMYWYRQDPGQGLRLIYYSQIVNDFQKGDIAEGYSVSREKKESFPLTVTSAQKNPTAFYLCASSSPDRDGYTFGSGTRLTVV.

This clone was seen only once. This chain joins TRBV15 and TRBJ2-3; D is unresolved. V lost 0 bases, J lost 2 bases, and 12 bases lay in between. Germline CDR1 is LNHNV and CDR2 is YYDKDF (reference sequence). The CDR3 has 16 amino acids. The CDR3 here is CATSRDGAALTDTQYF. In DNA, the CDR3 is TGTGCCACCAGCAGAGATGGTGCAGCGCTCACAGATACGCAGTATTTT.